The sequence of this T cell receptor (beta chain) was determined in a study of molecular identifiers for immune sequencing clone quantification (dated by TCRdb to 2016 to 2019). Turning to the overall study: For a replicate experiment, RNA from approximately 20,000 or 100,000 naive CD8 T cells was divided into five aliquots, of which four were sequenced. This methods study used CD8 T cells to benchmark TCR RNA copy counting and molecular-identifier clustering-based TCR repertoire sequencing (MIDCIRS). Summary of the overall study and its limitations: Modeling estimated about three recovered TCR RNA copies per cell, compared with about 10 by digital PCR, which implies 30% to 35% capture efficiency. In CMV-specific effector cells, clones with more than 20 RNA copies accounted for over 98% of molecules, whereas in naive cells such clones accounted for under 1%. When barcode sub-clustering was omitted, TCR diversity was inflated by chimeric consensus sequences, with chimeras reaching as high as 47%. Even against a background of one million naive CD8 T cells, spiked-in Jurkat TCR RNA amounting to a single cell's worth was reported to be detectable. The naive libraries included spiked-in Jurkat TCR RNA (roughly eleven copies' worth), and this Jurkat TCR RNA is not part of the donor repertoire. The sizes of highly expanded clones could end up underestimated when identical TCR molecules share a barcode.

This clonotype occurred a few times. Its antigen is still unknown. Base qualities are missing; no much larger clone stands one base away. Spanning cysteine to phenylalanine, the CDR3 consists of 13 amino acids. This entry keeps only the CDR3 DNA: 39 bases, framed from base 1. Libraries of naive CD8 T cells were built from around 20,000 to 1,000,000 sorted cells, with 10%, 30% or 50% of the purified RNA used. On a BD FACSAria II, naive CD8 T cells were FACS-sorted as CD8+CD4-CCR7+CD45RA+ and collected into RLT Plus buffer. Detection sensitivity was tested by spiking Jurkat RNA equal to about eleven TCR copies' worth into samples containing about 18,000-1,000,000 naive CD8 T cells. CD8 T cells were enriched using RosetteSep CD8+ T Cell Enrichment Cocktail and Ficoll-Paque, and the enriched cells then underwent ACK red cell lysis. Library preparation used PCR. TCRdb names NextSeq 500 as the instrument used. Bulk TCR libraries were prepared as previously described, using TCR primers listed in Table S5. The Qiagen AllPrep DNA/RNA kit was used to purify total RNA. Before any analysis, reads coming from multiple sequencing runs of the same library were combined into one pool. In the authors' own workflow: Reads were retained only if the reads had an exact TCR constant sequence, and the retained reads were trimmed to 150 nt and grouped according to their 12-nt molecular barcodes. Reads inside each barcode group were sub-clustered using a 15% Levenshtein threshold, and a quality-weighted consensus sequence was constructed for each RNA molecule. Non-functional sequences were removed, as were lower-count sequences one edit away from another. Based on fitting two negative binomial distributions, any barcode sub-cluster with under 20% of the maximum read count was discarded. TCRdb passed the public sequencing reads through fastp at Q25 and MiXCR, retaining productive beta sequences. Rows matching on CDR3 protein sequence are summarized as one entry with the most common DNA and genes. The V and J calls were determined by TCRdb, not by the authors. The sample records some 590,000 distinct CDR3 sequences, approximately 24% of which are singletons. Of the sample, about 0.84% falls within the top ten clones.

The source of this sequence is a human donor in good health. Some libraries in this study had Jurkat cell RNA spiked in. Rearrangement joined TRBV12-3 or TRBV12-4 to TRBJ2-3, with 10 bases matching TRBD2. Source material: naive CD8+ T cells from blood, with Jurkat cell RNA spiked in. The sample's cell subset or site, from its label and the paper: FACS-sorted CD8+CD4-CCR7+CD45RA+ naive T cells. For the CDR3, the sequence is CAAGTSGTDTQYF. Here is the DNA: TGTGCTGCGGGGACTAGCGGCACAGATACGCAGTATTTT.